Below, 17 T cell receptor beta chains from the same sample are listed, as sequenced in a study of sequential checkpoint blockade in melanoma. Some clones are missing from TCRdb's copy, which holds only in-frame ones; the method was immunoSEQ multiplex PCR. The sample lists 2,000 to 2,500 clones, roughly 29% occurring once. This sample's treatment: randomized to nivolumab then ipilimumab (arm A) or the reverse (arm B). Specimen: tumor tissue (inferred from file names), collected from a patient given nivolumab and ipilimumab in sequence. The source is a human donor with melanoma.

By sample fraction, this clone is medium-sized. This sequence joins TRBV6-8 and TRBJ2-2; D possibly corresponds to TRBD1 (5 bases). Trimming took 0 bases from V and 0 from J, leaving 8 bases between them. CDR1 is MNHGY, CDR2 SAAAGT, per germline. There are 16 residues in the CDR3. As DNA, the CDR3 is TGTGCCAGCAGTTACTCAGGGGTCTCGAACACCGGGGAGCTGTTTTTT. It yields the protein CASSYSGVSNTGELFF.

This CDR3 reads CASSEVGEDTQYF. CDR3 DNA sequence: TGTGCCAGCAGTGAAGTTGGAGAAGATACGCAGTATTTT. This rearrangement joins TRBV9 to TRBJ2-3; D is unclear. The CDR3 length is 13 residues. In germline, CDR1 is SGDLS, CDR2 YYNGEE. V dropped 5 bases and J dropped 5 bases, with 12 bases sitting between them.

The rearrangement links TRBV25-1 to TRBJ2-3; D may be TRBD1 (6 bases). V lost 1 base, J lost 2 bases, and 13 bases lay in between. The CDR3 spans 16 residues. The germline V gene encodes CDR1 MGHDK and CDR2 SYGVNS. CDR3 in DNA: TGTGCCAGCAGTGAATGGGTCAGGGGCGTCACAGATACGCAGTATTTT. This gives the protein CASSEWVRGVTDTQYF.

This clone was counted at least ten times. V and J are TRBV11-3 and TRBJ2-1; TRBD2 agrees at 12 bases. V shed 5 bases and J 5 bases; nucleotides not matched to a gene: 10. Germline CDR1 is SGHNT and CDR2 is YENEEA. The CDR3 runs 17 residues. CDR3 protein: CASSPSSGRATHNEQFF. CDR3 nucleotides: TGTGCCAGCAGCCCTTCTAGCGGGAGGGCTACACACAATGAGCAGTTCTTC.

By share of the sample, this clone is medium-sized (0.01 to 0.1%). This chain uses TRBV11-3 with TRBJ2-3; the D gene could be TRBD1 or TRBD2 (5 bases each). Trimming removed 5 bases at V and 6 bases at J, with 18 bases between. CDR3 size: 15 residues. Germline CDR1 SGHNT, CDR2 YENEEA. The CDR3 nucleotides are TGTGCCAGCAGCCCGGGCTGGGCCGAGGGGGATACGCAGTATTTT. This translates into CASSPGWAEGDTQYF. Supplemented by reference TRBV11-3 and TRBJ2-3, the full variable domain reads EAGVVQSPRYKIIEKKQPVAFWCNPISGHNTLYWYLQNLGQGPELLIRYENEEAVDDSQLPKDRFSAERLKGVDSTLKIQPAELGDSAVYLCASSPGWAEGDTQYFGPGTRLTVL.

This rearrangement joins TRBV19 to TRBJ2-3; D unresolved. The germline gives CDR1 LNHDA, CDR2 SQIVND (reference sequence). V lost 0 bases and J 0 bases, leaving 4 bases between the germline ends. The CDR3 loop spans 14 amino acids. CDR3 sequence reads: CASSIDVSTDTQYF. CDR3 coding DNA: TGTGCCAGTAGTATAGATGTTAGCACAGATACGCAGTATTTT.

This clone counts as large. CDR3 protein: CASTWGDEQFF. The DNA for the CDR3 is TGTGCCAGCACTTGGGGGGATGAGCAGTTCTTC. The J gene is TRBJ2-1, the V gene TRBV6-7; the D gene is possibly TRBD2 (6 bases). TRBV6-7 is flagged as an ORF with uncertain function. The CDR3 extends over 11 amino acids. With 7 bases removed from V and 8 bases from J, the gap between germline ends came to 9 bases.

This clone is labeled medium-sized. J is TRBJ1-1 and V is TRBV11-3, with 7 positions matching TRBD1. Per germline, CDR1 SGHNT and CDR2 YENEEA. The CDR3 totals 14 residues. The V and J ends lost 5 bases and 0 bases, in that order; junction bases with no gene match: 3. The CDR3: CASSEGALNTEAFF. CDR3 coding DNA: TGTGCCAGCAGCGAGGGGGCTCTGAACACTGAAGCTTTCTTT.

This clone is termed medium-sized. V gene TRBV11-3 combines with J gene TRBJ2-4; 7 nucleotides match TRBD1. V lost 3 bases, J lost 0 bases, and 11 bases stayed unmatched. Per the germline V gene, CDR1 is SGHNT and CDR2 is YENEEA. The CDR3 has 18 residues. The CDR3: CASSFRQGGPLAKNIQYF. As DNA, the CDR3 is TGTGCCAGCAGCTTCCGACAGGGCGGTCCTCTAGCCAAAAACATTCAGTACTTC.

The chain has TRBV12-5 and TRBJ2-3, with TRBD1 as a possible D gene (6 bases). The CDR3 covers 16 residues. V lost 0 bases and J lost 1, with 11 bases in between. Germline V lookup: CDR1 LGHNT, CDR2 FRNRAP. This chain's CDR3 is CASGLVLPGGTDTQYF. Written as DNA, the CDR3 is TGTGCTAGTGGTTTGGTACTTCCAGGGGGCACAGATACGCAGTATTTT.

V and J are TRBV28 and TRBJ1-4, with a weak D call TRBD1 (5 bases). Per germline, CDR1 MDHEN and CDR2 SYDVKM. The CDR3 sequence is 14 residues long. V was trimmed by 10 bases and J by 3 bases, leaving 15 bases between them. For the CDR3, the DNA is TGTGCCACCTATGGACGGGGGGCTAATGAAAAACTGTTTTTT. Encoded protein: CATYGRGANEKLFF.

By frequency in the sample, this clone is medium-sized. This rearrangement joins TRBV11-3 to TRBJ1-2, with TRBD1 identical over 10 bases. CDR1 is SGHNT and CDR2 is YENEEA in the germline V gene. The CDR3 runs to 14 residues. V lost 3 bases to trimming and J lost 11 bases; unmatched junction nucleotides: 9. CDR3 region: CASSFGQGERSYTF. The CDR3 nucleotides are TGTGCCAGCAGCTTCGGACAGGGGGAAAGGAGTTACACCTTC.

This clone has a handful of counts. The CDR3 nucleotides are TGTGCCTGGAGTGTAGCTAACAATGAGCAGTTCTTC. It translates to CAWSVANNEQFF. The V gene is TRBV30, the J gene TRBJ2-1, with unresolved D. Per germline, CDR1 GTSNPN and CDR2 SVGIG (reference sequence). Trimming stripped 0 bases from V and 5 bases from J, with 5 bases between. This CDR3 is built from 12 residues.

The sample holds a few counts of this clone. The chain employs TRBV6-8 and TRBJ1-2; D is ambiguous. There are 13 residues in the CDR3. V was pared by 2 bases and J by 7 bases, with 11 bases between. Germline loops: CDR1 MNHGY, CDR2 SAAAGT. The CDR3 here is CASSYDGSSGYTF. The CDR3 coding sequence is TGTGCCAGCAGTTACGATGGGTCCTCTGGCTACACCTTC.

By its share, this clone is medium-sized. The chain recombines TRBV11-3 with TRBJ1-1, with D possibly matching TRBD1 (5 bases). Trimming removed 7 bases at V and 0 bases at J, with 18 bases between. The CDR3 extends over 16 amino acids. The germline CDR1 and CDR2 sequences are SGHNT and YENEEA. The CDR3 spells CASTLGQGTMNTEAFF. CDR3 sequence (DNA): TGTGCCAGCACCCTTGGGCAGGGAACCATGAACACTGAAGCTTTCTTT.

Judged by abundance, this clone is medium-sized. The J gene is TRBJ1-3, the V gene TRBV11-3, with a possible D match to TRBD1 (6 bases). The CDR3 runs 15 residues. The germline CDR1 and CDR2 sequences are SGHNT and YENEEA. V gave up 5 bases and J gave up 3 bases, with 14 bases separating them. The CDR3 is CASSKTGSFGNTIYF. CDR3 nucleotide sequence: TGTGCCAGCAGCAAAACAGGGTCCTTTGGAAACACCATATATTTT.

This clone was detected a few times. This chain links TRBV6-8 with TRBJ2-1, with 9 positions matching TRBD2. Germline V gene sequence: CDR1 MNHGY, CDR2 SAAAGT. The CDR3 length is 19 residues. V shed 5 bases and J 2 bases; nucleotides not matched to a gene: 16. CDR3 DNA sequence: TGTGCCAGCAGTCTACCTTCTGGGACTAGCCTCCCTACCTACAATGAGCAGTTCTTC. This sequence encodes CASSLPSGTSLPTYNEQFF.